The 21 T cell receptor beta chains listed next were all sequenced from one sample in a study of blood T cell repertoires in COVID-19. TCRdb keeps only in-frame clones here, not all; method: immunoSEQ multiplex PCR. The sample has some 130,000 clones, 70% to 80% seen once. Sequencing was done on a sample of peripheral blood. These receptors all come from a human donor in a cohort sampled during active COVID-19.

This sequence joins TRBV29-1 and TRBJ1-2, with 7 bases lining up with TRBD1. V was clipped by 7 bases and J by 2 bases; unmatched bases: 4. CDR3 size: 12 residues. Germline assignment: CDR1 SQVTM and CDR2 ANQGSEA. The CDR3 region has the DNA TGCAGCGCCGGGGACAGCAACTATGGCTACACCTTC. Protein sequence: CSAGDSNYGYTF.

The V and J genes are TRBV6-5 and TRBJ1-1; no definite D call. The CDR3 totals 14 residues. Germline CDR1 reads MNHEY; CDR2 reads SVGAGI. The V end lost 2 bases, the J end lost 3 bases, and 10 bases lay between the germline ends. CDR3 sequence: CASSYAGIDTEAFF. CDR3 DNA sequence: TGTGCCAGCAGTTACGCAGGCATAGACACTGAAGCTTTCTTT.

Concerning this clone itself: This may stem from a read error, because a much larger clone lies one nucleotide away. The sample carries other DNA sequences with the same CDR3. The CDR3 here is CASSSSGTGYQPQHF. In DNA, the CDR3 is TGTGCCAGCAGTTCCTCCGGGACAGGGTACCAGCCCCAGCATTTT. J is TRBJ1-5 and V is TRBV28; TRBD1 aligns across 9 bases. CDR1 is MDHEN and CDR2 is SYDVKM in the germline V gene. The CDR3 consists of 15 residues. Losses at the gene ends were 4 bases for V and 7 bases for J; bases not matched to a gene: 8.

The V call is TRBV9, the J call TRBJ2-3; 12 bases map to TRBD2. Germline assignment: CDR1 SGDLS and CDR2 YYNGEE. V trimming: 7 bases; J trimming: 3 bases; junction bases outside the gene matches: 6. The CDR3 has 15 amino acids. The CDR3 region is CASSTSGGRTDTQYF. Here the CDR3 DNA reads TGTGCCAGCTCTACTAGCGGGGGGAGGACAGATACGCAGTATTTT.

The rearrangement joins TRBV7-9 to TRBJ1-1, with 9 bases that match TRBD1. V trimming: 1 base; J trimming: 6 bases; junction bases outside the gene matches: 3. Germline loops: CDR1 SEHNR, CDR2 FQNEAQ (reference sequence). The CDR3 length is 14 residues. Here the CDR3 reads CASSLGQGVAEAFF. Here the CDR3 DNA reads TGTGCCAGCAGCTTAGGACAGGGGGTCGCTGAAGCTTTCTTT.

The gene calls are TRBV28 and TRBJ2-7; a possible D gene is TRBD1 (5 bases). Germline assignment: CDR1 MDHEN and CDR2 SYDVKM. The V end was cut by 10 bases, the J end by 3 bases, with 22 bases between. The CDR3 consists of 15 residues. CDR3 sequence reads: CATQSWPGRVYEQYF. CDR3 DNA sequence: TGTGCCACGCAGTCCTGGCCGGGCAGGGTCTACGAGCAGTACTTC.

The chain employs TRBV5-6 and TRBJ1-1; a weak D match, TRBD1 (6 bases). The germline gives CDR1 SGHDT, CDR2 YYEEEE. Between the trimmed V and J ends, which lost 2 bases and 2 bases, there was a span of 13 bases. This CDR3 has 15 amino acids. The CDR3 reads CASSFPQQGNTEAFF. In DNA form, the CDR3 reads TGTGCCAGCAGCTTTCCCCAACAGGGTAACACTGAAGCTTTCTTT.

The V call is TRBV28, the J call TRBJ1-4; a weak D match, TRBD1 (6 bases). Deletions cut 8 bases from V and 10 bases from J, with 17 bases between. The CDR3 loop spans 13 amino acids. CDR1 is MDHEN and CDR2 is SYDVKM in the germline V gene. Here the CDR3 DNA reads TGTGCCAGCGGCCTTGGGGGGGCGGGAAAACTGTTTTTT. It codes for CASGLGGAGKLFF.

The chain recombines TRBV25-1 with TRBJ1-1; D remains unclear. From germline, CDR1 is MGHDK and CDR2 SYGVNS. This CDR3 comprises 13 residues. V lost 3 bases to trimming and J lost 6 bases, with 11 bases between them. This CDR3 reads CASSESGKAEAFF. The CDR3 nucleotides read TGTGCCAGCAGTGAGTCCGGGAAAGCTGAAGCTTTCTTT.

This sequence joins TRBV30 and TRBJ1-6, with D possibly matching TRBD1 (5 bases). The germline V gene encodes CDR1 GTSNPN and CDR2 SVGIG (reference sequence). The CDR3 length is 13 residues. V was pared by 0 bases and J by 11 bases, with 11 bases between. In nucleotides, the CDR3 is TGTGCCTGGAGTGTACAGGAGGGGACACCCCTCCACTTT. Translated, it gives CAWSVQEGTPLHF.

V gene TRBV19 combines with J gene TRBJ1-2; 7 bases are shared with TRBD1. J gave up 8 bases and V 6 bases, and 12 bases lay outside the gene matches. The length of the CDR3 is 14 residues. Germline lookup yields CDR1 LNHDA and CDR2 SQIVND (reference sequence). The CDR3 DNA reads TGTGCCAGTAGACATCTACAGGGGAATGGAGGCTACACCTTC. As protein: CASRHLQGNGGYTF.

The chain is built from TRBV5-6 and TRBJ1-3; the D gene is possibly TRBD1 (5 bases). The CDR3 has 17 amino acids. V was shortened by 2 bases and J by 0 bases, with 15 bases between the two germline ends. CDR1 and CDR2 (germline): SGHDT, YYEEEE. As DNA, the CDR3 is TGTGCCAGCAGCTTTGGGGCACGGTATTCCTCTGGAAACACCATATATTTT. This translates into CASSFGARYSSGNTIYF.

This clone appeared a few times. The chain uses TRBV7-9 and TRBJ2-7; D not resolved. The CDR3 has 12 amino acids. Germline CDR1 SEHNR, CDR2 FQNEAQ (reference sequence). The ends were cut back, 2 bases at V and 2 bases at J, with 4 bases in the middle. For the CDR3, the DNA is TGTGCCAGCAGCTTAACTACCTACGAGCAGTACTTC. Its translation: CASSLTTYEQYF.

V and J are TRBV19 and TRBJ1-4; 11 nucleotides match TRBD1. CDR1 and CDR2 (germline): LNHDA, SQIVND (reference sequence). This CDR3 has 19 amino acids. After removal of 1 base from V and 5 bases from J, the junction contained 12 bases not matched to a gene. Written as DNA, the CDR3 is TGTGCCAGTAGTATAGGCAGCTCCCCGGACAGGGGGCAGAATGAAAAACTGTTTTTT. It specifies CASSIGSSPDRGQNEKLFF.

This rearrangement joins TRBV5-1 to TRBJ2-3, with 10 bases fitting TRBD1. Per germline, CDR1 SGHRS and CDR2 YFSETQ. The CDR3 runs 14 residues. Losses at the gene ends were 2 bases for V and 4 bases for J; bases not matched to a gene: 1. CDR3 residues: CASSFGQGADTQYF. The CDR3 DNA reads TGCGCCAGCAGCTTCGGACAGGGGGCAGATACGCAGTATTTT.

The V and J genes are TRBV27 and TRBJ1-1, with D possibly TRBD1 on 6 matching bases. V dropped 3 bases and J dropped 1 base, with 9 bases sitting between them. The CDR3 loop spans 14 amino acids. Germline V gives CDR1 MNHEY, CDR2 SMNVEV (reference sequence). This CDR3 is CASSFRGSNTEAFF. Here the CDR3 DNA reads TGTGCCAGCAGTTTTAGGGGGTCGAACACTGAAGCTTTCTTT.

This rearrangement joins TRBV19 to TRBJ1-5; the D gene is possibly TRBD1 (6 bases). Germline CDR1 is LNHDA and CDR2 is SQIVND (reference sequence). The CDR3 contains 14 residues. V lost 3 bases to trimming and J lost 3 bases, with 9 bases between them. CDR3 nucleotides: TGTGCCAGTAGTATGGACAGAATCAATCAGCCCCAGCATTTT. It is translated as CASSMDRINQPQHF.

The chain joins TRBV5-1 to TRBJ2-5, with 12 nucleotides matching TRBD1. Per the germline V gene, CDR1 is SGHRS and CDR2 is YFSETQ. The junction had 7 bases not matched to a gene; V was cut back by 4 bases and J by 6 bases. The CDR3 consists of 15 residues. The CDR3 region is CASSPGTGGVKTQYF. The CDR3 DNA reads TGCGCCAGCAGCCCCGGGACAGGGGGCGTGAAGACCCAGTACTTC.

This sequence joins TRBV5-7 and TRBJ2-7; TRBD1 might be the D (5 bases). TRBV5-7 falls under the ORF class, with uncertain function. The CDR3 sequence is 14 residues long. The germline V and J ends were trimmed by 1 base and 5 bases, with 13 bases remaining between them. Here the CDR3 reads CASSLRRQGNEQYF. DNA of the CDR3: TGTGCCAGCAGCTTGAGAAGGCAGGGCAACGAGCAGTACTTC.

The chain uses TRBV7-8 and TRBJ1-2; tentatively, D is TRBD1 (5 bases). This CDR3 comprises 15 residues. Germline CDR1 SGHVS, CDR2 FQNEAQ. Trimming removed 5 bases at V and 1 base at J, with 14 bases between. In DNA form, the CDR3 reads TGTGCCAGCAGCCAAAGTGGCAGGGTTAACTATGGCTACACCTTC. It encodes CASSQSGRVNYGYTF.

V is TRBV4-1 and J is TRBJ2-7; D perhaps matches TRBD2 (6 bases). This CDR3 has 14 amino acids. In germline, CDR1 is MGHRA, CDR2 YSYEKL. V lost 1 base and J lost 5, with 12 bases in between. The chain's CDR3 is CASSQGRGLNEQYF. CDR3 nucleotide sequence: TGCGCCAGCAGCCAAGGGAGGGGTCTCAACGAGCAGTACTTC.